The clone carrying this TCR beta chain was counted between two and nine times. The antigen remains undetermined. PCR primers comprised 60 Vbeta and 13 Jbeta primers. Assay used: immunoSEQ multiplex PCR; TCRdb lists only in-frame clones, some missing. The sample lists roughly 200,000 clones; about 80% were seen once. The sample belongs to a study of cytomegalovirus exposure and HLA in healthy donors. Overall study findings and caveats: Later work associated roughly 15,000 TCR beta sequences with HLA alleles at 0.05 false discovery rate. It was reported that the classifier diagnosed cytomegalovirus status with high specificity and sensitivity in both the original and validation cohorts.

V lost 0 bases to trimming and J lost 1 base, with 9 bases between them. Germline CDR1 is MNHEY and CDR2 is SVGAGI. The CDR3 runs 15 residues. The chain is built from TRBV6-5 and TRBJ1-2; no reliable D call. The clonotype comes from a woman in her forties in good health and CMV-seronegative. Sequenced: PBMCs. CDR3 residues: CASSYSYAHNYGYTF. In nucleotides, the CDR3 is TGTGCCAGCAGTTACTCTTACGCGCATAACTATGGCTACACCTTC.